This TCR beta chain came from a study of T cell clones after liver transplantation. Produced via immunoSEQ multiplex PCR; TCRdb's table is partial and in-frame only. This repertoire shows some 80,000 clones, around 80% found once; its top ten account for 2.1%. This CDR3 region has 14 residues. Germline V gives CDR1 LNHDA, CDR2 SQIVND (reference sequence). Losses at the gene ends were 7 bases for V and 4 bases for J; bases not matched to a gene: 7. The sample consisted of CD4+ T cells from blood, taken roughly 50 months after liver transplant. This TCR came from a human patient who received a liver transplant. Some T cells may be the graft donor's. The rearrangement links TRBV19 to TRBJ2-3, with 8 bases fitting TRBD1. This chain's CDR3 is CASTPQGGPDTQYF. In DNA, the CDR3 is TGTGCCAGTACCCCACAGGGGGGCCCAGATACGCAGTATTTT.